This TCR beta chain came from a study of cytomegalovirus exposure and HLA in healthy donors. Study-level points and caveats: Both high specificity and high sensitivity reportedly marked the classifier's diagnosis of cytomegalovirus status.

This clone was seen a handful of times. Its antigen is currently unknown. V trimming: 6 bases; J trimming: 2 bases; junction bases outside the gene matches: 11. This CDR3 contains 17 residues. Germline CDR1 reads MDHEN; CDR2 reads SYDVKM. In the PCR, 60 Vbeta and 13 Jbeta primers were used. Sequenced by immunoSEQ multiplex PCR; TCRdb stores in-frame clones only, minus some. The table has around 150,000 clones, 64% seen once; the top ten hold around 3%. The chain couples TRBV28 to TRBJ1-5, with 9 bases aligning to TRBD1. The TCR originated in a woman in her twenties or thirties in good health and CMV-seropositive. Sequenced sample: PBMCs. Here the CDR3 DNA reads TGTGCCAGCAGGGGGACAGGGTGGTATTTGCGCAATCAGCCCCAGCATTTT. This translates into CASRGTGWYLRNQPQHF.